Below are 20 T cell receptor beta chains sequenced from a single sample in a study of cytomegalovirus exposure and HLA in healthy donors. PCR employed 60 Vbeta and 13 Jbeta primers. Repertoires were generated with immunoSEQ multiplex PCR, while TCRdb's copy carries only in-frame clones and drops some. The repertoire holds roughly 90,000 clones, with around 84% as singletons. Sequencing was carried out using PBMCs. All receptors come from a middle-aged woman in good health and CMV-seropositive.

V is TRBV4-1 and J is TRBJ1-5; the D gene is possibly TRBD1 (5 bases). CDR1 and CDR2 (germline): MGHRA, YSYEKL. This CDR3 comprises 17 residues. V was trimmed by 0 bases and J by 3 bases, leaving 15 bases between them. The CDR3 spells CASSQERGEWNNQPQHF. The CDR3 DNA reads as TGCGCCAGCAGCCAAGAAAGGGGCGAATGGAACAATCAGCCCCAGCATTTT.

This clone appeared once. This chain connects TRBV7-9 to TRBJ1-5; 10 positions agree with TRBD1. Germline CDR1 and CDR2: SEHNR and FQNEAQ (reference sequence). Unmatched junction bases numbered 10, after V lost 5 bases and J lost 3 bases. The CDR3 loop spans 17 amino acids. The CDR3 DNA is TGTGCCAGCAGCAAGGGACAGGGGCTTATAAACAATCAGCCCCAGCATTTT. Translating gives CASSKGQGLINNQPQHF.

This clone was recorded only once. The sample carries other DNA sequences with the same CDR3. The V and J genes are TRBV27 and TRBJ2-3, with 9 bases that match TRBD2. CDR3 size: 15 residues. Unmatched junction bases numbered 1, after V lost 3 bases and J lost 0 bases. Germline CDR1 MNHEY, CDR2 SMNVEV (reference sequence). DNA of the CDR3: TGTGCCAGCAGTTTGACTAGCGGAAGCACAGATACGCAGTATTTT. Protein: CASSLTSGSTDTQYF.

The chain joins TRBV2 to TRBJ2-3; a weak D match, TRBD2 (6 bases). This CDR3 has 13 amino acids. CDR1 and CDR2 from the germline V gene are SNHLY and FYNNEI. V was trimmed by 6 bases and J by 6 bases, leaving 13 bases between them. CDR3 coding DNA: TGTGCCAGCAGCCCGACTAGATCGGATACGCAGTATTTT. Amino acid sequence: CASSPTRSDTQYF.

The rearrangement uses TRBV10-3 and TRBJ2-7, with unresolved D. Trimming shortened V by 3 bases and J by 6 bases, and 6 bases separated the two germline ends. The CDR3 is 11 amino acids. Germline assignment: CDR1 ENHRY and CDR2 SYGVKD. In DNA, the CDR3 is TGTGCCATCAGTGACTATGCCGAGCAGTACTTC. This codes for CAISDYAEQYF.

The chain links TRBV25-1 to TRBJ2-7; 9 bases fit TRBD2. With V trimmed by 5 bases and J by 0 bases, 8 bases remained unmatched. The V gene's germline CDR1 is MGHDK and CDR2 SYGVNS. This CDR3 has 16 amino acids. DNA of the CDR3: TGTGCCAGCAGTCCCTTAGCGGGAGCAAGCTCCTACGAGCAGTACTTC. This encodes CASSPLAGASSYEQYF.

The genes are TRBV4-2 and TRBJ2-7; 9 bases are shared with TRBD1. Looked up from germline, CDR1 is LGHNA and CDR2 is YNFKEQ. Unmatched junction bases numbered 8, after V lost 0 bases and J lost 5 bases. This CDR3 spans 16 amino acids. CDR3 coding DNA: TGTGCCAGCAGCCAAGAACCGGGACAGGGAAGCGACGAGCAGTACTTC. Amino acid sequence: CASSQEPGQGSDEQYF.

The chain is built from TRBV11-2 and TRBJ1-1; a weak D match, TRBD1 (5 bases). Trimming took off 1 base at V and 1 base at J, with 10 bases between the two ends. Looked up from germline, CDR1 is SGHAT and CDR2 is FQNNGV. The CDR3 is 15 residues long. CDR3 in DNA: TGTGCCAGCAGCTTAGGCCGGGGGACGAACACTGAAGCTTTCTTT. Translation gives CASSLGRGTNTEAFF.

A single count supports this clone. The rearrangement uses TRBV18 and TRBJ2-7; a possible D gene is TRBD2 (5 bases). CDR3 length: 14 residues. The germline CDR1 and CDR2 sequences are KGHSH and LQKENI. Between the trimmed V and J ends, which lost 3 bases and 3 bases, there was a span of 12 bases. The CDR3 loop reads CASSPSPGSYEQYF. The CDR3 region has the DNA TGTGCCAGCTCACCTTCTCCGGGAAGCTACGAGCAGTACTTC.

V is TRBV2 and J is TRBJ2-2; D is unclear. V shed 3 bases and J shed 1 base, with 12 bases lying between them. CDR3 length equals 16 residues. CDR1 and CDR2 (germline): SNHLY, FYNNEI. CDR3 residues: CASSDYGVVNTGELFF. The CDR3, as DNA: TGTGCCAGCAGTGATTATGGAGTTGTGAACACCGGGGAGCTGTTTTTT.

This chain joins TRBV29-1 and TRBJ2-2; 8 bases line up with TRBD1. V gave up 4 bases and J gave up 1 base; unmatched junction bases: 2. Germline assignment: CDR1 SQVTM and CDR2 ANQGSEA. The CDR3 loop spans 14 amino acids. CDR3 nucleotide sequence: TGCAGCGTTGGGGGGACAGGGAACACCGGGGAGCTGTTTTTT. Its translation: CSVGGTGNTGELFF.

The chain uses TRBV9 and TRBJ2-7, with D tentatively TRBD1 (5 bases). Germline loops: CDR1 SGDLS, CDR2 YYNGEE. This CDR3 spans 15 amino acids. V lost 3 bases and J lost 5, with 18 bases in between. CDR3: CASSARAQPWDEQYF. The CDR3 nucleotides are TGTGCCAGCAGCGCCAGGGCCCAACCTTGGGACGAGCAGTACTTC.

The V gene is TRBV6-1, the J gene TRBJ1-5, with TRBD1 identical over 8 bases. Germline V gene lookup returns CDR1 MNHNS and CDR2 SASEGT. CDR3 length: 14 residues. After removal of 6 bases from V and 4 bases from J, the junction contained 5 bases not matched to a gene. The CDR3 region has the DNA TGTGCCAGCAGAGCCACAGGGGGAAATCAGCCCCAGCATTTT. Translated, it gives CASRATGGNQPQHF.

The chain combines TRBV27 with TRBJ2-1, with 14 bases identical to TRBD2. Germline assignment: CDR1 MNHEY and CDR2 SMNVEV (reference sequence). Trimming at V came to 2 bases and at J to 9 bases, leaving 15 bases not matched to a gene. CDR3 length: 19 amino acids. CDR3 residues: CASSLRPGTSGSFPIEQFF. The DNA of the CDR3 is TGTGCCAGCAGTTTACGACCCGGGACTAGCGGGAGTTTCCCTATTGAGCAGTTCTTC.

The chain recombines TRBV7-9 with TRBJ2-2; TRBD1 matches at 10 bases. The V gene's germline CDR1 is SEHNR and CDR2 FQNEAQ (reference sequence). This CDR3 contains 14 residues. With V trimmed by 5 bases and J by 9 bases, 6 bases remained unmatched. The CDR3: CASSPGTGAWELFF. As DNA, the CDR3 is TGTGCCAGCAGCCCAGGGACAGGGGCTTGGGAGCTGTTTTTT.

The V gene is TRBV29-1, the J gene TRBJ1-1, with 10 bases fitting TRBD1. V lost 1 base to trimming and J lost 0 bases; unmatched junction nucleotides: 5. Germline CDR1 is SQVTM and CDR2 is ANQGSEA. This CDR3 has 16 amino acids. The CDR3 reads CSVEARQGALNTEAFF. The CDR3 coding sequence is TGCAGCGTTGAAGCTAGACAGGGGGCCTTGAACACTGAAGCTTTCTTT.

The chain uses TRBV14 and TRBJ2-7; D is possibly TRBD2 (5 bases). The CDR3 runs 12 residues. CDR1 is SGHDN, CDR2 FVKESK, per germline. Trimming took off 1 base at V and 9 bases at J, with 10 bases between the two ends. Here the CDR3 reads CASSQAGLGQYF. DNA of the CDR3: TGTGCCAGCAGCCAAGCGGGGTTGGGGCAGTACTTC.

The chain carries TRBV19 and TRBJ1-2, with D perhaps TRBD1 (5 bases). CDR1 LNHDA and CDR2 SQIVND come from the germline V gene (reference sequence). The CDR3 totals 14 residues. V was trimmed by 3 bases and J by 5 bases, leaving 13 bases between them. The CDR3 DNA follows: TGTGCCAGTAGTATGCAGGGCCAGGATTATGGCTACACCTTC. Protein sequence: CASSMQGQDYGYTF.

This clone was counted only a few times. This chain connects TRBV7-9 to TRBJ1-1; TRBD1 matches at 9 bases. Germline V gives CDR1 SEHNR, CDR2 FQNEAQ (reference sequence). The trim removed 5 bases at V and 2 bases at J, leaving 3 bases unmatched. The CDR3 is 14 amino acids. Here the CDR3 DNA reads TGTGCCAGCAGCCCGACAGGGGGTAACACTGAAGCTTTCTTT. As protein: CASSPTGGNTEAFF.

The gene calls are TRBV19 and TRBJ2-2; 8 bases match TRBD2. In germline, CDR1 is LNHDA, CDR2 SQIVND (reference sequence). CDR3 length: 16 residues. V lost 3 bases to trimming and J lost 3 bases; unmatched junction nucleotides: 6. The CDR3 reads CASSMDSGGDTGELFF. DNA of the CDR3: TGTGCCAGTAGTATGGATTCCGGGGGGGACACCGGGGAGCTGTTTTTT. Combining the CDR3 with reference TRBV19 and TRBJ2-2 gives the whole variable domain DGGITQSPKYLFRKEGQNVTLSCEQNLNHDAMYWYRQDPGQGLRLIYYSQIVNDFQKGDIAEGYSVSREKKESFPLTVTSAQKNPTAFYLCASSMDSGGDTGELFFGEGSRLTVL.